Below, 29 T cell receptor beta chains from the same sample are listed, as sequenced in a study of shared clonotypes between healthy human individuals. CD45RO negativity and positive selection for CCR7 defined naive CD8 cells, a population that excluded terminally differentiated effector memory CD45RA+ cells. The data were produced by immunoSEQ multiplex PCR, yet TCRdb's version contains in-frame clones alone and is incomplete. The sample has hundreds of thousands of clones; 92% are singletons. The sample was naive CD8+ T cells sorted from blood. The receptors here all came from a man aged 30 to 39 in good health.

The rearrangement joins TRBV29-1 to TRBJ2-1; D gene uncertain. Deletions cut 7 bases from V and 0 bases from J, with 13 bases between. Per the germline V gene, CDR1 is SQVTM and CDR2 is ANQGSEA. The CDR3 covers 14 residues. The CDR3 reads CSAKDPFSYNEQFF. In DNA form, the CDR3 reads TGCAGCGCCAAGGACCCATTCTCCTACAATGAGCAGTTCTTC.

The chain employs TRBV7-9 and TRBJ2-1, with 11 nucleotides matching TRBD2. Trimming removed 3 bases from V and 6 bases from J; junction bases left unmatched: 4. This CDR3 comprises 15 residues. CDR1 SEHNR and CDR2 FQNEAQ come from the germline V gene (reference sequence). CDR3 sequence: CASSFSSGRVNEQFF. The CDR3 coding sequence is TGTGCCAGCAGCTTCAGTAGCGGGAGGGTCAATGAGCAGTTCTTC.

The rearrangement links TRBV27 to TRBJ2-5; maybe TRBD1 (5 bases). Germline V lookup: CDR1 MNHEY, CDR2 SMNVEV (reference sequence). The CDR3 runs 15 residues. The germline V and J ends were trimmed by 2 bases and 0 bases, with 10 bases remaining between them. The CDR3 DNA reads TGTGCCAGCAGTTTAGCCGGACAATACCAAGAGACCCAGTACTTC. The encoded protein is CASSLAGQYQETQYF.

Here the CDR3 reads CASSQVLAGGGMFGEQYF. CDR3 bases: TGCGCCAGCAGCCAAGTTTTAGCGGGAGGAGGTATGTTCGGCGAGCAGTACTTC. The chain is built from TRBV4-1 and TRBJ2-7; 10 bases agree with TRBD2. J was trimmed by 6 bases and V by 1 base; bases with no gene match: 15. The germline V gene has CDR1 MGHRA and CDR2 YSYEKL. There are 18 residues in the CDR3.

The CDR3 bases are TGTGCCAGCACACGTTCGGGGACTAATGAAAAACTGTTTTTT. Residues: CASTRSGTNEKLFF. The V and J genes are TRBV5-4 and TRBJ1-4; D gene uncertain. This CDR3 has 14 residues. Trimming cost V 6 bases and J 2 bases, with 11 bases left between them. Per the germline V gene, CDR1 is SGHNT and CDR2 is YYREEE (reference sequence).

The chain links TRBV6-6 to TRBJ2-4; D gene ambiguous. Germline CDR1 MNHNY, CDR2 SVGAGI (reference sequence). V was shortened by 2 bases and J by 5 bases, with 10 bases between the two germline ends. The CDR3 totals 14 residues. The CDR3 DNA reads as TGTGCCAGCAGTTACGACCGGACGGAAAACATTCAGTACTTC. Protein sequence: CASSYDRTENIQYF.

The chain is built from TRBV11-2 and TRBJ2-7; D may be TRBD2 (6 bases). The V gene's germline CDR1 is SGHAT and CDR2 FQNNGV. The CDR3 length is 18 residues. The V end lost 6 bases, the J end lost 3 bases, and 27 bases lay between the germline ends. This CDR3 reads CASSREGLMLARDYEQYF. DNA for the CDR3: TGTGCCAGCAGTCGCGAGGGACTGATGCTAGCTAGGGACTACGAGCAGTACTTC.

The chain couples TRBV7-9 to TRBJ1-2; a weak D match, TRBD1 (6 bases). The CDR3 runs to 13 residues. The germline V gene has CDR1 SEHNR and CDR2 FQNEAQ (reference sequence). V was trimmed by 1 base and J by 6 bases, leaving 9 bases between them. This chain's CDR3 is CASSLGTADGYTF. For the CDR3, the DNA is TGTGCCAGCAGCTTAGGGACAGCGGATGGCTACACCTTC.

As to this clone: This sample includes further DNA sequences coding for the same CDR3. The chain uses TRBV29-1 and TRBJ2-7; 7 nucleotides align to TRBD2. This CDR3 has 13 residues. The ends lost 3 bases at V and 2 bases at J; junction bases unmatched: 4. The germline V gene encodes CDR1 SQVTM and CDR2 ANQGSEA. The CDR3: CSVERGGTYEQYF. The CDR3 DNA reads TGCAGCGTTGAGAGGGGAGGGACCTACGAGCAGTACTTC.

V and J are TRBV9 and TRBJ1-5, with 8 bases that match TRBD1. The trim removed 1 base at V and 6 bases at J, leaving 6 bases unmatched. The CDR3 is made up of 15 amino acids. Germline CDR1 is SGDLS and CDR2 is YYNGEE. The CDR3 nucleotides are TGTGCCAGCAGCGTAATCGGACAGGGCGGTCAGCCCCAGCATTTT. Its translation: CASSVIGQGGQPQHF.

In regard to this clone: This CDR3 is also generated by other DNA sequences in the sample. The chain has TRBV7-9 and TRBJ1-1; unclear D gene. V was cut by 2 bases and J by 1 base, with 5 bases left in between. The CDR3 totals 13 residues. Looked up from germline, CDR1 is SEHNR and CDR2 is FQNEAQ (reference sequence). The CDR3 nucleotides are TGTGCCAGCAGCTTACCCTCGAACACTGAAGCTTTCTTT. It is translated as CASSLPSNTEAFF.

The J gene is TRBJ2-7, the V gene TRBV19; tentatively, D is TRBD1 (6 bases). Germline CDR1 and CDR2: LNHDA and SQIVND (reference sequence). Trimming pared 6 bases from V and 1 base from J, leaving 13 bases between. The CDR3 extends over 14 amino acids. DNA of the CDR3: TGTGCCAGTAGAGCCCCAGGGACATCCTACGAGCAGTACTTC. Protein product: CASRAPGTSYEQYF.

The V and J genes are TRBV6-1 and TRBJ1-5; 7 bases align to TRBD1. Trimming removed 3 bases from V and 0 bases from J; junction bases left unmatched: 14. CDR1 and CDR2 (germline): MNHNS, SASEGT. This CDR3 has 19 residues. In nucleotides, the CDR3 is TGTGCCAGCAGTGAGCACAAAACCGGGACAGTTTATAGCAATCAGCCCCAGCATTTT. It codes for CASSEHKTGTVYSNQPQHF.

This chain uses TRBV9 with TRBJ2-2; D gene uncertain. Germline CDR1 SGDLS, CDR2 YYNGEE. The CDR3 length is 17 residues. V lost 0 bases and J 0 bases, leaving 12 bases between the germline ends. The CDR3 DNA sequence: TGTGCCAGCAGCGTAGCTGGGTCCGGGCCGAACACCGGGGAGCTGTTTTTT. Its translation: CASSVAGSGPNTGELFF.

The V and J genes are TRBV2 and TRBJ2-7; D unclear. Trimming stripped 0 bases from V and 3 bases from J, with 9 bases between. Germline CDR1 SNHLY, CDR2 FYNNEI. There are 14 residues in the CDR3. CDR3 amino acids: CASSEALGIYEQYF. As DNA, the CDR3 is TGTGCCAGCAGTGAAGCGCTAGGGATCTACGAGCAGTACTTC.

Only a few counts were recorded for this clone. The chain uses TRBV7-2 and TRBJ2-3; 7 nucleotides align to TRBD1. The V and J ends lost 5 bases and 4 bases, in that order; junction bases with no gene match: 6. CDR1 is SGHTA and CDR2 is FQGNSA in the germline V gene. This CDR3 spans 14 amino acids. CDR3 sequence (DNA): TGTGCCAGCAGCCCCCGAGGGGGCCCAGATACGCAGTATTTT. It specifies CASSPRGGPDTQYF.

The sample holds one count of this clone. This sequence joins TRBV14 and TRBJ2-7; 7 positions agree with TRBD1. This CDR3 contains 15 residues. Germline CDR1 is SGHDN and CDR2 is FVKESK. The J segment lost 3 bases and the V segment lost 1 base, leaving 6 bases of the junction unmatched. CDR3 amino acids: CASSQVQDRRYEQYF. CDR3 DNA: TGTGCCAGCAGCCAAGTCCAGGACAGGCGCTACGAGCAGTACTTC.

V gene TRBV27 combines with J gene TRBJ2-7, with a weak D call TRBD1 (6 bases). Per the germline V gene, CDR1 is MNHEY and CDR2 is SMNVEV (reference sequence). Trimming removed 8 bases at V and 1 base at J, with 12 bases between. The CDR3 is 13 amino acids. CDR3 protein: CASAYRVSYEQYF. DNA of the CDR3: TGTGCCAGCGCTTACAGGGTTTCCTACGAGCAGTACTTC.

The V and J genes are TRBV7-9 and TRBJ1-1; no firm D call. CDR1 is SEHNR, CDR2 FQNEAQ, per germline (reference sequence). Trimming took 6 bases from V and 0 from J, leaving 8 bases between them. The length of the CDR3 is 13 residues. As DNA, the CDR3 is TGTGCCAGCAGTTCAAGGCTGAACACTGAAGCTTTCTTT. Translation: CASSSRLNTEAFF. Looking up the rest from reference TRBV7-9 and TRBJ1-1 gives the full variable domain: DTGVSQNPRHKITKRGQNVTFRCDPISEHNRLYWYRQTLGQGPEFLTYFQNEAQLEKSRLLSDRFSAERPKGSFSTLEIQRTEQGDSAMYLCASSSRLNTEAFFGQGTRLTVV.

CDR3: CASSPTLTGGEQFF. The CDR3 DNA sequence: TGTGCCAGCAGCCCGACGTTAACGGGCGGTGAGCAGTTCTTC. The gene calls are TRBV7-9 and TRBJ2-1; D remains unclear. Per the germline V gene, CDR1 is SEHNR and CDR2 is FQNEAQ (reference sequence). CDR3 size: 14 residues. Trimming shortened V by 5 bases and J by 9 bases, and 17 bases separated the two germline ends.

The chain joins TRBV11-2 to TRBJ2-7, with D tentatively TRBD1 (7 bases). V lost 5 bases and J lost 1, with 21 bases in between. The CDR3 contains 17 residues. Germline values: CDR1 SGHAT, CDR2 FQNNGV. The CDR3 DNA sequence: TGTGCCAGCAGCCCCCTGGGGGGACAGTTATTATCCTACGAGCAGTACTTC. The encoded protein is CASSPLGGQLLSYEQYF.

Regarding this clone: Other DNA variants within this sample encode the same CDR3. The chain couples TRBV29-1 to TRBJ2-7, with 11 bases that match TRBD2. Germline assignment: CDR1 SQVTM and CDR2 ANQGSEA. This CDR3 contains 13 residues. Trimming took 2 bases from V and 4 from J; bases not matched to a gene: 1. The CDR3 nucleotides are TGCAGCGTTGAAACTAGCGGGAGTTACGAGCAGTACTTC. Translated: CSVETSGSYEQYF.

CDR3 DNA sequence: TGTGCCAGCTCCCCTTATTGGGGCTGGGACTATGGCTACACCTTC. Its translation: CASSPYWGWDYGYTF. The rearrangement uses TRBV18 and TRBJ1-2; a weak D match, TRBD1 (5 bases). This CDR3 has 15 amino acids. Trimming took off 6 bases at V and 3 bases at J, with 17 bases between the two ends. Germline V gene data show CDR1 as KGHSH and CDR2 as LQKENI.

The genes are TRBV19 and TRBJ1-2; no clear D gene. V was cut by 7 bases and J by 4 bases, with 16 bases left in between. CDR3 size: 14 residues. Germline V gene lookup returns CDR1 LNHDA and CDR2 SQIVND (reference sequence). Here the CDR3 DNA reads TGTGCCAGTAATCGAAACTGGGCGGTCTATGGCTACACCTTC. Encoded protein: CASNRNWAVYGYTF.

The count of this clone is one. The CDR3: CASGTEVQGISDEQYF. The CDR3 region has the DNA TGTGCCAGCGGGACCGAAGTGCAGGGGATTAGCGACGAGCAGTACTTC. The rearrangement joins TRBV27 to TRBJ2-7; weak D call: TRBD1 (6 bases). V lost 8 bases and J 5 bases, leaving 25 bases between the germline ends. In germline, CDR1 is MNHEY, CDR2 SMNVEV (reference sequence). The CDR3 is made up of 16 amino acids.

This chain links TRBV7-9 with TRBJ2-7; 9 bases match TRBD2. Per germline, CDR1 SEHNR and CDR2 FQNEAQ (reference sequence). Trimming cost V 7 bases and J 1 base; bases outside gene matches: 14. CDR3 size: 17 residues. The CDR3 loop is CASIPQRGSGSSYEQYF. The DNA for the CDR3 is TGTGCCAGCATCCCCCAGAGGGGTAGCGGGAGTTCCTACGAGCAGTACTTC. Supplemented by reference TRBV7-9 and TRBJ2-7, the full variable domain reads DTGVSQNPRHKITKRGQNVTFRCDPISEHNRLYWYRQTLGQGPEFLTYFQNEAQLEKSRLLSDRFSAERPKGSFSTLEIQRTEQGDSAMYLCASIPQRGSGSSYEQYFGPGTRLTVT.

The J gene is TRBJ2-5, the V gene TRBV19; perhaps TRBD2 as D (5 bases). V was cut by 1 base and J by 0 bases, with 18 bases left in between. The V gene's germline CDR1 is LNHDA and CDR2 SQIVND (reference sequence). The CDR3 covers 18 residues. Written as DNA, the CDR3 is TGTGCCAGTAGTATAGTCGGGGTTGGCAGGAGGCACCAAGAGACCCAGTACTTC. Translation gives CASSIVGVGRRHQETQYF.

On this clone itself: Other nucleotide sequences from this sample produce the same CDR3. In DNA, the CDR3 is TGTGCCAGCAGTTTATCCAGAGGGACTAGCGACAATGAGCAGTTCTTC. The encoded protein is CASSLSRGTSDNEQFF. The chain carries TRBV27 and TRBJ2-1; 10 bases map to TRBD2. The trim removed 0 bases at V and 5 bases at J, leaving 4 bases unmatched. Germline assignment: CDR1 MNHEY and CDR2 SMNVEV (reference sequence). The CDR3 covers 16 residues.

V and J are TRBV7-2 and TRBJ1-2; possible D gene TRBD1, 6 bases. The CDR3 consists of 17 residues. V was clipped by 1 base and J by 6 bases, with 21 bases between them. Per germline, CDR1 SGHTA and CDR2 FQGNSA. CDR3 residues: CASSLGNRAVDPDGYTF. The CDR3 bases are TGTGCCAGCAGCTTAGGGAACAGGGCGGTCGACCCTGATGGCTACACCTTC.